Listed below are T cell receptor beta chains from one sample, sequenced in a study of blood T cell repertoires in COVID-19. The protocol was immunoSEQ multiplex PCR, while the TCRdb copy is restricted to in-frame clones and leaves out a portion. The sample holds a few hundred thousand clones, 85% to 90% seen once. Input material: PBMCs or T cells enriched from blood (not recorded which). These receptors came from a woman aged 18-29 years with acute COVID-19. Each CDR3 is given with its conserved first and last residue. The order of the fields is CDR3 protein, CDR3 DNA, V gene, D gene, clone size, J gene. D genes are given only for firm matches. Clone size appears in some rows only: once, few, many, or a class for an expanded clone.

CDR3 protein: CASSPLGGPGNEQFF
CDR3 DNA: TGTGCCAGCTCACCCCTTGGAGGGCCGGGCAATGAGCAGTTCTTC
V gene: TRBV18
D gene: .
clone size: once
J gene: TRBJ2-1

CDR3 protein: CASSDTPDSILADQPQHF
CDR3 DNA: TGTGCCAGCAGCGACACACCGGACAGCATATTGGCGGATCAGCCCCAGCATTTT
V gene: TRBV7-9
D gene: .
clone size: .
J gene: TRBJ1-5

CDR3 protein: CASSLGLQETQYF
CDR3 DNA: TGTGCCAGCAGCTTGGGCTTACAAGAGACCCAGTACTTC
V gene: TRBV11-2
D gene: .
clone size: .
J gene: TRBJ2-5

CDR3 protein: CASSSGQGAGDTQYF
CDR3 DNA: TGTGCCAGCAGCTCGGGACAGGGGGCGGGAGATACGCAGTATTTT
V gene: TRBV28
D gene: TRBD1
clone size: .
J gene: TRBJ2-3

CDR3 protein: CATSPEEGIFNQPQHF
CDR3 DNA: TGTGCCACCAGCCCTGAGGAGGGCATTTTTAATCAGCCCCAGCATTTT
V gene: TRBV15
D gene: .
clone size: .
J gene: TRBJ1-5

CDR3 protein: CASIGDFLTGELFF
CDR3 DNA: TGTGCCAGCATTGGGGACTTCCTCACCGGGGAGCTGTTTTTT
V gene: TRBV2
D gene: .
clone size: few
J gene: TRBJ2-2

CDR3 protein: CASSEYVLGVTNEQFF
CDR3 DNA: TGTGCCAGCAGTGAATATGTCCTAGGTGTCACCAATGAGCAGTTCTTC
V gene: TRBV25-1
D gene: .
clone size: .
J gene: TRBJ2-1

CDR3 protein: CASSPGAERSYTF
CDR3 DNA: TGTGCCAGCAGCCCAGGGGCGGAGCGGAGCTACACCTTC
V gene: TRBV11-3
D gene: .
clone size: .
J gene: TRBJ1-2

CDR3 protein: CASREGRTNEKLFF
CDR3 DNA: TGTGCCAGCAGGGAGGGACGGACGAATGAAAAACTGTTTTTT
V gene: TRBV28
D gene: .
clone size: .
J gene: TRBJ1-4

CDR3 protein: CASRETGANYGYTF
CDR3 DNA: TGTGCCAGCAGGGAGACAGGAGCTAACTATGGCTACACCTTC
V gene: TRBV28
D gene: .
clone size: .
J gene: TRBJ1-2

CDR3 protein: CASSFKMTGGALGEQFF
CDR3 DNA: TGCGCCAGCAGCTTCAAAATGACAGGGGGCGCGCTTGGTGAGCAGTTCTTC
V gene: TRBV5-1
D gene: TRBD1
clone size: .
J gene: TRBJ2-1